A selection of T cell receptor beta chains follows, all from one sample in a study of shared clonotypes between healthy human individuals. The protocol was immunoSEQ multiplex PCR, while the TCRdb copy is restricted to in-frame clones and leaves out a portion. The sample has some 2 million clones, over 85% seen once. The sequenced sample consisted of naive CD4+ T cells sorted from blood. Receptors originate from a young man in good health. The conserved cysteine and the conserved F or W are not part of the CDR3 here. The order of the fields is V gene, CDR3 protein.

TRBV7-6	ASSLINYGTQY
TRBV11-2	ASSRGTDTQY
TRBV28	ASSPSGQSIYGYT
TRBV19	ASSIDHSYEQY
TRBV5-1	ASSLEGGPRETQY
TRBV2	ASSQQGNTIY
TRBV6-6	ASSSGTSGTGNEQF
TRBV6-1	ASRSFLTNGYT
TRBV30	AWSSDRTSSYNSPLH
TRBV27	ASSLSNTGGSYEQY
TRBV11-2	ASSLELGPYGYT
TRBV4-3	ASSQAPTSGNYNEQF
TRBV4-2	ASSQGLAEKETQY
TRBV19	ASRDQEIIEQF
TRBV2	ASVKYNEQF
TRBV7-6	ASAIDPGSYEQY
TRBV30	AWSVGGRAWGETQY
TRBV18	ASSLNSPGTDTQY
TRBV30	AWSVGQGNEKLF
TRBV29-1	SVGTRVPSTDTQY
TRBV5-1	ASEQGAGTEAF
TRBV30	AWSGSETQY
TRBV13	ASSLQGRAQH
TRBV6-1	ASSEAGGQGKTQY
TRBV19	ASSPTAESQNEQY
TRBV7-9	ASSLYLGGTDTQY
TRBV7-2	ASSLRLAPNRAYEQY
TRBV28	ASSMVRGNSEKLF
TRBV6-1	ASSAGQGSKNTGELF
TRBV5-1	ASSLEQGLYEQY
TRBV5-3	ARSLDRYWDEQY
TRBV5-1	ASSPTKGREAF
TRBV19	ASSIWTNDGYT
TRBV5-1	ASSLTGMNTEAF
TRBV6-6	ASSYSDNQPQH
TRBV10-3	AISSGVQETQY
TRBV11-2	ASSLAWTDTEAF
TRBV2	ASSGFGTGRVGELF
TRBV5-4	ASRWGENEQF
TRBV11-3	ASSTSGGAGEQY
TRBV10-3	ATRAQGEFYEQY
TRBV18	ASSPPGQGPCT
TRBV27	ASSFRLAGTKVYEQY
TRBV30	AWSIGGSPLH
TRBV11-2	ASSLSIHDSYEQY
TRBV28	ASSAWGQFTDTQY
TRBV4-3	ASSQDPLAGEIVNEQF
TRBV18	ASSPSTGATGGYT
TRBV13	ASSSRKADEQY
TRBV28	ASSTGQGNYGYT
TRBV14	ASSLLSAGDSPLH
TRBV9	ASSVRSTGETQY
TRBV4-1	ASSPRDRATDTQY